There are a few counts of the clone carrying this T cell receptor beta chain. The record originates from a study of control samples from healthy donors and cancer patients. Here immunoSEQ multiplex PCR was the method, and the copy in TCRdb shows in-frame clones only, minus some. Here the sample spans roughly 190,000 clones, about 91% being singletons. CDR3 size: 15 residues. From germline, CDR1 is SGHRS and CDR2 YFSETQ. V dropped 0 bases and J dropped 7 bases, with 14 bases sitting between them. The sample consisted of blood. This chain uses TRBV5-1 with TRBJ1-5; maybe TRBD1 (5 bases). The sequence came from a man under 40 in good health. This CDR3 reads CASSLGSGAGQPQHF. CDR3 nucleotides: TGCGCCAGCAGCTTGGGGTCCGGGGCAGGGCAGCCCCAGCATTTT.